Shown below are 21 T cell receptor beta chains from a single sample sequenced in a study of blood T cells in healthy people across ages. Using a J-beta primer mix together with a sample-barcoded 5' primer, a second PCR was run for roughly 6 to 11 cycles. Using its own MiXCR run on the 5' RACE reads, TCRdb lists one record per CDR3 protein. The data show 600,000 or so distinct CDR3 sequences, less than 60% seen once. Sequenced sample: blood. The receptors originated from a man at least 80 years old in good health.

This clonotype has more than one count but fewer than ten. V is TRBV28 and J is TRBJ2-1; 10 bases are a match to TRBD2. Germline-derived CDR1 and CDR2 are MDHEN and SYDVKM. This CDR3 region has 19 residues. Trimming removed 2 bases from V and 0 bases from J; junction bases left unmatched: 10. CDR3 residues: CASSLGLAGVTSSYNEQFF. CDR3 coding DNA: TGTGCCAGCAGTTTAGGGCTAGCGGGAGTCACGAGCTCCTACAATGAGCAGTTCTTC. The full variable domain, with the rest looked up from reference TRBV28 and TRBJ2-1, is DVKVTQSSRYLVKRTGEKVFLECVQDMDHENMFWYRQDPGLGLRLIYFSYDVKMKEKGDIPEGYSVSREKKERFSLILESASTNQTSMYLCASSLGLAGVTSSYNEQFFGPGTRLTVL.

This clonotype was recorded many times. The gene calls are TRBV7-2 and TRBJ2-3; D unclear. The germline V gene has CDR1 SGHTA and CDR2 FQGNSA. This CDR3 is built from 13 residues. V shed 4 bases and J shed 8 bases, with 13 bases lying between them. CDR3: CASSSSPSGTQYF. Here the CDR3 DNA reads TGTGCCAGCAGCTCCAGTCCCAGTGGTACGCAGTATTTT. The whole variable domain, remainder taken from reference TRBV7-2 and TRBJ2-3, is GAGVSQSPSNKVTEKGKDVELRCDPISGHTALYWYRQSLGQGLEFLIYFQGNSAPDKSGLPSDRFSAERTGGSVSTLTIQRTQQEDSAVYLCASSSSPSGTQYFGPGTRLTVL.

The rearrangement links TRBV4-1 to TRBJ2-3; D perhaps matches TRBD2 (6 bases). The germline V and J ends were trimmed by 0 bases and 7 bases, with 17 bases remaining between them. CDR3 length equals 16 residues. Germline CDR1 MGHRA, CDR2 YSYEKL. The CDR3 protein is CASSQDGPAAGNTQYF. CDR3 nucleotide sequence: TGCGCCAGCAGCCAAGATGGTCCAGCGGCGGGGAATACGCAGTATTTT.

V and J are TRBV7-9 and TRBJ1-1; no reliable D call. This CDR3 has 14 residues. Looked up from germline, CDR1 is SEHNR and CDR2 is FQNEAQ (reference sequence). Between the trimmed V and J ends, which lost 4 bases and 6 bases, there was a span of 15 bases. The CDR3 is CASSSRTGYAEAFF. DNA of the CDR3: TGTGCCAGCAGCTCCCGGACTGGCTACGCTGAAGCTTTCTTT. Combining the CDR3 with reference TRBV7-9 and TRBJ1-1 gives the whole variable domain DTGVSQNPRHKITKRGQNVTFRCDPISEHNRLYWYRQTLGQGPEFLTYFQNEAQLEKSRLLSDRFSAERPKGSFSTLEIQRTEQGDSAMYLCASSSRTGYAEAFFGQGTRLTVV.

The rearrangement uses TRBV30 and TRBJ2-3; TRBD1 matches at 7 bases. With 3 bases clipped from V and 3 bases from J, the junction kept 9 bases outside the gene matches. This CDR3 has 15 amino acids. Looked up from germline, CDR1 is GTSNPN and CDR2 is SVGIG (reference sequence). The CDR3 sequence: CAWSGAGGRTDTQYF. CDR3 nucleotide sequence: TGTGCCTGGAGCGGGGCAGGGGGAAGGACAGATACGCAGTATTTT.

J is TRBJ2-3 and V is TRBV18, with TRBD2 identical over 7 bases. The junction had 7 bases not matched to a gene; V was cut back by 8 bases and J by 2 bases. This CDR3 comprises 14 residues. Germline V gene data show CDR1 as KGHSH and CDR2 as LQKENI. The DNA for the CDR3 is TGTGCCAGCGCCGGGGGGACCGTCACAGATACGCAGTATTTT. Protein sequence: CASAGGTVTDTQYF.

This clonotype has at least ten counts. The rearrangement links TRBV6-5 to TRBJ2-1, with D perhaps matching TRBD2 (6 bases). V lost 6 bases and J lost 4, with 13 bases in between. Germline CDR1 MNHEY, CDR2 SVGAGI. This CDR3 comprises 14 residues. The CDR3 is CASRPPGLYNEQFF. The CDR3 DNA follows: TGTGCCAGCAGGCCACCGGGACTGTACAATGAGCAGTTCTTC.

This clonotype turned up a few times. The chain is built from TRBV3-1 and TRBJ2-6; 10 bases agree with TRBD1. CDR1 is LGHDT and CDR2 is YNNKEL in the germline V gene (reference sequence). There are 17 residues in the CDR3. Trimming took 6 bases from V and 2 from J; bases not matched to a gene: 7. The CDR3, as DNA: TGTGCCAGCAGTCGACAGGGGGCTATGACTGGGGCCAACGTCCTGACTTTC. This codes for CASSRQGAMTGANVLTF. The full variable domain, in which reference TRBV3-1 and TRBJ2-6 provide the parts outside the CDR3, is DTAVSQTPKYLVTQMGNDKSIKCEQNLGHDTMYWYKQDSKKFLKIMFSYNNKELIINETVPNRFSPKSPDKAHLNLHINSLELGDSAVYFCASSRQGAMTGANVLTFGAGSRLTVL.

This CDR3 is CSARVSHSSHNEQFF. In DNA form, the CDR3 reads TGCAGTGCTAGAGTTTCGCATTCCTCACACAATGAGCAGTTCTTC. The chain is built from TRBV20-1 and TRBJ2-1; D unclear. The CDR3 covers 15 residues. Germline CDR1 is DFQATT and CDR2 is SNEGSKA (reference sequence). Trimming cost V 1 base and J 5 bases, with 15 bases left between them.

This chain uses TRBV12-3 or TRBV12-4 with TRBJ1-1; D gene unclear. The CDR3 consists of 13 residues. V dropped 5 bases and J dropped 0 bases, with 7 bases sitting between them. The CDR3 DNA sequence: TGTGCCAGCAGTAATACAGTGAACACTGAAGCTTTCTTT. It is translated as CASSNTVNTEAFF.

This clonotype was detected many times. This chain connects TRBV6-5 to TRBJ2-7, with TRBD1 matching 7 bases. The CDR3 is 15 residues long. Germline CDR1 is MNHEY and CDR2 is SVGAGI. J gave up 4 bases and V 7 bases, and 13 bases lay outside the gene matches. CDR3 DNA sequence: TGTGCCAGCACGCACAGGGGCTCTTTAGGGTACGAGCAGTACTTC. Its protein product is CASTHRGSLGYEQYF.

The chain employs TRBV20-1 and TRBJ2-1; TRBD2 agrees at 7 bases. V trimming: 2 bases; J trimming: 2 bases; junction bases outside the gene matches: 9. CDR3 length equals 16 residues. The V gene's germline CDR1 is DFQATT and CDR2 SNEGSKA (reference sequence). The CDR3, as DNA: TGCAGTGCTAGACTGGGGGGGGTACCTCCCTACAATGAGCAGTTCTTC. Translation gives CSARLGGVPPYNEQFF.

This clonotype was seen a handful of times. V and J are TRBV29-1 and TRBJ1-2; D uncertain. The CDR3 totals 9 residues. Germline-derived CDR1 and CDR2 are SQVTM and ANQGSEA. V gave up 0 bases and J gave up 10 bases, with 3 bases separating them. CDR3 coding DNA: TGCAGCGTTGAAGATCCCTACACCTTC. Translated, it gives CSVEDPYTF.

The chain carries TRBV6-4 and TRBJ2-3; D not resolved. CDR1 and CDR2 from the germline V gene are MRHNA and SNTAGT. CDR3 length equals 13 residues. Between the trimmed V and J ends, which lost 2 bases and 2 bases, there was a span of 5 bases. CDR3: CASSDTITDTQYF. The CDR3 DNA is TGTGCCAGCAGTGACACCATCACAGATACGCAGTATTTT.

This clonotype was observed a few times. J is TRBJ2-1 and V is TRBV14; D possibly corresponds to TRBD1 (6 bases). Between the trimmed V and J ends, which lost 0 bases and 2 bases, there was a span of 14 bases. This CDR3 comprises 17 residues. Germline assignment: CDR1 SGHDN and CDR2 FVKESK. The CDR3 is CASSQDWGRGTYNEQFF. In DNA, the CDR3 is TGTGCCAGCAGCCAAGATTGGGGCAGGGGTACCTACAATGAGCAGTTCTTC.

The rearrangement uses TRBV5-1 and TRBJ2-7; 7 bases are a match to TRBD1. There are 15 residues in the CDR3. V lost 4 bases and J lost 2; bases outside the gene matches: 9. CDR1 and CDR2 (germline): SGHRS, YFSETQ. The DNA for the CDR3 is TGCGCCAGCAGCGTTCCCGGGACAGCAGCCTACGAGCAGTACTTC. Protein sequence: CASSVPGTAAYEQYF.

This clonotype was counted a single time. The chain carries TRBV3-1 and TRBJ2-1; D possibly matches TRBD1 or TRBD2 (5 bases each). Per germline, CDR1 LGHDT and CDR2 YNNKEL (reference sequence). CDR3 length: 15 residues. Trimming left V 4 bases short and J 8 bases short, with 18 bases between. Here the CDR3 DNA reads TGTGCCAGCAGCCTCAGACGAGGGGTTCGCGATGAGCAGTTCTTC. This gives the protein CASSLRRGVRDEQFF.

The gene calls are TRBV20-1 and TRBJ1-1, with D possibly matching TRBD1 (5 bases). Germline CDR1 and CDR2: DFQATT and SNEGSKA (reference sequence). Trimming cost V 0 bases and J 4 bases, with 12 bases left between them. The CDR3 has 14 amino acids. The CDR3 nucleotides are TGCAGTGCTAGAGATCGAGGGGAGCGCACTGAAGCTTTCTTT. Translated: CSARDRGERTEAFF.

This clonotype was counted once. The CDR3 nucleotides read TGTGCCAGCAGTGAAAAACGACGGGGAGGGACAGCCCTAGCCAAAAACATTCAGTACTTC. Protein product: CASSEKRRGGTALAKNIQYF. The chain joins TRBV6-1 to TRBJ2-4, with D perhaps given as TRBD1 or TRBD2 (7 bases each). The CDR3 has 20 residues. V dropped 2 bases and J dropped 0 bases, with 23 bases sitting between them. In germline, CDR1 is MNHNS, CDR2 SASEGT.

The table lists this clonotype with many counts. This chain uses TRBV27 with TRBJ1-2; D unclear. The germline V gene encodes CDR1 MNHEY and CDR2 SMNVEV (reference sequence). This CDR3 has 13 amino acids. The V gene lost 6 bases and the J gene lost 4 bases, with 12 bases spanning the gap. CDR3 amino acids: CASSLSRTYGYTF. The CDR3, as DNA: TGTGCCAGCAGCTTGAGCAGGACCTATGGCTACACCTTC.

The chain couples TRBV20-1 to TRBJ2-3, with a possible D match to TRBD2 (6 bases). Germline V gives CDR1 DFQATT, CDR2 SNEGSKA (reference sequence). Trimming cost V 3 bases and J 8 bases, with 18 bases left between them. The CDR3 spans 14 residues. The CDR3 DNA follows: TGCAGTGCTAGCGGCAGGCCGGGAGCAGGTACGCAGTATTTT. Its translation is CSASGRPGAGTQYF.